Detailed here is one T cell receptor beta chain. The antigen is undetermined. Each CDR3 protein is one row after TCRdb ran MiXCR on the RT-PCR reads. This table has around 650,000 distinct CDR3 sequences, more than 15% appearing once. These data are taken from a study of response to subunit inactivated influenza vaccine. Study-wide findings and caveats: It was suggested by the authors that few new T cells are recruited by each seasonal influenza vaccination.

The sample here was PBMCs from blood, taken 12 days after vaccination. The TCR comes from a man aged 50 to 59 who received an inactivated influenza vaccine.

The CDR3, as DNA: TGTGCCAGCAGTTCTGCCCAAGATACGCAGTATTTT. It yields the protein CASSSAQDTQYF. The V gene is TRBV6-6, the J gene TRBJ2-3; D not certain. V lost 4 bases to trimming and J lost 5 bases, with 7 bases between them. The CDR3 sequence is 12 residues long. The germline gives CDR1 MNHNY, CDR2 SVGAGI (reference sequence).